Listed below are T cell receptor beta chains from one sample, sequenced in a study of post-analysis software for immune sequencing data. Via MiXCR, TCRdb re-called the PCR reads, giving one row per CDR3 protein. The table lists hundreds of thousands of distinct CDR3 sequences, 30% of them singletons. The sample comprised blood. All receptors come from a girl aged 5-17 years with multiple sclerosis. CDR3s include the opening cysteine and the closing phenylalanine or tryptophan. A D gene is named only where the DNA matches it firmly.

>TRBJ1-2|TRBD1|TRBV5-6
CASSWGQGAREGYTF
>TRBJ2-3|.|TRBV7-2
CASSLGQQSHTQYF
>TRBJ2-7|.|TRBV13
CASSLGLGIRAYEQYF
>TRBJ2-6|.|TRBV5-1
CASSLVTGSGANVLTF
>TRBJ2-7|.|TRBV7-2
CASSLETGYSYEQYF
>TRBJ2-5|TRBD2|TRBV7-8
CASSLVVAGGPVQEAQYF
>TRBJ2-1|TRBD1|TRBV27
CASSWQGVRNEQFF
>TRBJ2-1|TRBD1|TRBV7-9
CASSLSGQADNEQFF
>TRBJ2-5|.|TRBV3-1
CASSQELWRMKETQYF
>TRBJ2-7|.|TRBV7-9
CASGLGNYEQYF
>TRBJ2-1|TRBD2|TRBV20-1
CSARPSGRVNEQFF
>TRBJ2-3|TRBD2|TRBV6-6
CASTILASSTDTQYF
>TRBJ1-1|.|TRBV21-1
CAIGDSPTEAFF
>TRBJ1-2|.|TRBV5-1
CASSFDSGGYTF
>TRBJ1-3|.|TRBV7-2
CASSLNVGNTIYF
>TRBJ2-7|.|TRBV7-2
CASSFYGETAEQYF
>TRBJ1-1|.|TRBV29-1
CSVGRMNTEAFF
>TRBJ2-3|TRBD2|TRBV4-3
CASSPGTSGSSQYF
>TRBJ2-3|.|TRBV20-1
CSARDGVGWGDTQYF
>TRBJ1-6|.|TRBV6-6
CASTPLGGNSPLHF
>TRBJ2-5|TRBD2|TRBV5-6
CASSLYMTSGGMGETQYF
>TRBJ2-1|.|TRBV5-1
CASSSTTSNNEQFF
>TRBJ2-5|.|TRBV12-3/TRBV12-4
CASRPRVQETQYF
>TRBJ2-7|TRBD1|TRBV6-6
CASSYGQGSYEQYF
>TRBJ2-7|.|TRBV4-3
CASSHTGAPYEQYF
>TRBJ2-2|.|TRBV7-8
CASSRIVFAGELFF
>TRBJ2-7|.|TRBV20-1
CSASWPRRVYEQYF
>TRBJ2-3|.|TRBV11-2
CASSLDEARPLTDTQYF
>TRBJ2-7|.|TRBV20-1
CSARVGYLYEQYF
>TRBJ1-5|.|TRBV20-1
CSASSWADSNQPQHF
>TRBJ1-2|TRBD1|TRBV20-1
CSARLGTGAYGYTF